This T cell receptor beta chain was identified in a study of radiation and T cells in renal cell carcinoma. Time point specified: blood 2 weeks post-SBRT. Treatment defined: 15 Gy SBRT to primary tumor, nephrectomy 4 weeks later. The CDR3 contains 15 residues. The V gene lost 2 bases and the J gene lost 3 bases, with 11 bases spanning the gap. Only in-frame clones appear in the TCRdb table, and some are missing; sequencing was by immunoSEQ multiplex PCR. The sample holds about 130,000 clones, around 81% seen once. The chain couples TRBV23-1 to TRBJ1-5, with D uncertain. TRBV23-1 is an open reading frame, and its role is uncertain. The source was blood, collected from a patient whose treatment included radiotherapy and nephrectomy. The TCR originated in a man between 45 and 60 years old with renal cell carcinoma. For the CDR3, the DNA is TGCGCCAGCAGTCAAACATGGGTTATCAATCAGCCCCAGCATTTT. This gives the protein CASSQTWVINQPQHF.